This TCR beta chain was found in a study of T cell responses to AZD1222 COVID-19 vaccine. General study results and limits: Repertoires were collected only later (after the peak T cell response had occurred). Most donors were white British and more were female, and clonal diversity was possibly underestimated.

Libraries were prepared by immunoSEQ multiplex PCR; TCRdb keeps only in-frame clonotypes and omits some of them. The sample includes about 84,000 clones, around nine tenths of them seen just once. Second-dose timings of about 4 or about 12 weeks were pooled. V was shortened by 1 base and J by 5 bases, with 8 bases between the two germline ends. Germline V lookup: CDR1 LGHDT, CDR2 YNNKEL (reference sequence). The CDR3 is 13 amino acids. About this clone itself: The antigen is undetermined.

This sequence was found in an adult who received the AZD1222 COVID-19 vaccine. The V gene is TRBV3-1 (or the pseudogene TRBV3-2), the J gene TRBJ1-2; D gene uncertain. The sample here was peripheral blood, taken 28 days after the second AZD1222 dose. The CDR3 nucleotides are TGTGCCAGCAGCCAAGCTTTGGGGTATGGCTACACCTTC. Protein sequence: CASSQALGYGYTF.